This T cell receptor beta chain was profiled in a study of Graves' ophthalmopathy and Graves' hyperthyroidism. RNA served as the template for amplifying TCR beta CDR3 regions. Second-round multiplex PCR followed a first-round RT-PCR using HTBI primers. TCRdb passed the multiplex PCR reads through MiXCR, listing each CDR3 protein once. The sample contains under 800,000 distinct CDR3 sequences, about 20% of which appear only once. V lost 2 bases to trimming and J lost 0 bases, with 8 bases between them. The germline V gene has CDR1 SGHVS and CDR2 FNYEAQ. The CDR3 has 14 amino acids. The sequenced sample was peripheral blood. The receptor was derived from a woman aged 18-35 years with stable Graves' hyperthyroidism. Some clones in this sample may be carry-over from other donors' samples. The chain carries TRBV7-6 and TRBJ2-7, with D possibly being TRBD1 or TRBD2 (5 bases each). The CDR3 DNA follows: TGTGCCAGCAGCTTATTTGGGGGCTCCTACGAGCAGTACTTC. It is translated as CASSLFGGSYEQYF.